This T cell receptor (beta chain) was sequenced for a study of OX40 agonist ivuxolimab in advanced cancers. Study-wide findings and caveats: Also showing low normalized T-cell clonal expansion were some of the nonresponders. The average count of expanded clones was higher among CD8+ T cells than among CD4+. Antigen specificity remained undetermined for the expanded peripheral T cells.

Profiling relied on immunoSEQ multiplex PCR, and the TCRdb table lists in-frame clones only, not all of them. This table has approximately 71,000 clones, nearly 85% appearing once. This clone has only a few counts. As yet, its antigen is unknown. CDR3 length: 16 amino acids. CDR1 is SGHTA and CDR2 is FQGNSA in the germline V gene. Trimming took 1 base from V and 5 from J; bases not matched to a gene: 9. The chain recombines TRBV7-2 with TRBJ2-5; 8 bases map to TRBD2. The receptor comes from an adult with an advanced solid tumor such as melanoma, head and neck, liver or kidney cancer. The sequencing used CD4+ or CD8+ T cells sorted from blood, collected in a trial of the OX40 agonist ivuxolimab. This chain's CDR3 is CASSLESAGGRETQYF. The CDR3 DNA is TGTGCCAGCAGCTTAGAATCTGCGGGGGGCCGGGAGACCCAGTACTTC. Supplemented by reference TRBV7-2 and TRBJ2-5, the full variable domain reads GAGVSQSPSNKVTEKGKDVELRCDPISGHTALYWYRQSLGQGLEFLIYFQGNSAPDKSGLPSDRFSAERTGGSVSTLTIQRTQQEDSAVYLCASSLESAGGRETQYFGPGTRLLVL.